The source of this TCR beta chain is a study of Ad26.COV2.S vaccination and SARS-CoV-2 variants. Study at large: The authors gave Ad26.COV2.S intramuscularly, either once or twice 56 days apart. Study results and limitations: TCR breadth and depth estimates may have understated total T cell responses. Spike-specific TCR breadth was greater in vaccine than placebo recipients.

Clones were sequenced by immunoSEQ multiplex PCR, and TCRdb holds only the in-frame ones, with some missing. The table shows about 480,000 clones, with 87% occurring only once. Treatment meaning: around 19 received Ad26.COV2.S at low or high dose, single or two shots; 5 received placebo; per-sample allocation not given. Day 63 after the first injection of vaccine or placebo was the sampling time. This adult donor, from Boston, was 18-55 years old. This CDR3 has 13 residues. V was shortened by 2 bases and J by 2 bases, with 6 bases between the two germline ends. Germline V lookup: CDR1 MNHEY, CDR2 SVGAGI. As for this clone: Its cognate antigen is unknown.

Material: peripheral blood, obtained in a trial of Ad26.COV2.S vaccine versus placebo. The source is a person between 18 and 65 years old who received the Ad26.COV2.S COVID-19 vaccine or a placebo. The J gene is TRBJ1-2, the V gene TRBV6-5; D ambiguous. The CDR3 is CASSYTANYGYTF. The CDR3 bases are TGTGCCAGCAGTTACACCGCCAACTATGGCTACACCTTC.